This TCR beta chain was sequenced during a study of identical twins. This clonotype was observed at least ten times. TCRdb reanalysed the 5' RACE reads using MiXCR and keeps one entry per CDR3 protein. The sample has fewer than 650,000 distinct CDR3 sequences; 9.6% are singletons. Germline CDR1 and CDR2: SGHTA and FQGNSA. The CDR3 has 15 amino acids. The V and J ends lost 5 bases and 0 bases, in that order; junction bases with no gene match: 3. This sample also appeared in a second study, on yellow fever vaccine responses in identical twins.

The receptor comes from a woman aged 18 to 35 in good health. The specimen was PBMCs. The chain recombines TRBV7-2 with TRBJ2-7, with 11 bases matching TRBD2. The CDR3 reads CASSATSGGSYEQYF. For the CDR3, the DNA is TGTGCCAGCAGCGCCACTAGCGGGGGCTCCTACGAGCAGTACTTC.